The source of this TCR beta chain is a study of OX40 agonist ivuxolimab in advanced cancers. Overall study: Patient treatment consisted of intravenous ivuxolimab administration every 2 weeks at 0.01 to 10 mg/kg. Earlier treatment with anti-PD-1, anti-PD-L1 or anti-CTLA-4 was permitted, and 30% to 40% had received some. Study-level findings and limits: In general, CD8+ T cells held more expanded clones than CD4+ did, on average.

Patients had blood sampled at baseline and again on cycle 4 day 1 and cycle 7 day 1. This CDR3 region has 13 residues. Germline V gene sequence: CDR1 SGHAT, CDR2 FQNNGV. This clone turned up a few times. Its antigen is as yet unknown. One end of the junction fails to match germline, which may point to a read error. Assay: immunoSEQ multiplex PCR; the TCRdb copy retains only in-frame clones and omits some. This sample has roughly 75,000 clones, with 93% found just once. The origin of this receptor is an adult with an advanced solid tumor such as melanoma, head and neck, liver or kidney cancer. The chain couples TRBV11-2 to TRBJ2-7; tentative D call: TRBD1 (6 bases). The sequencing here drew on CD4+ or CD8+ T cells sorted from blood, taken in a trial of the OX40 agonist ivuxolimab. The CDR3 region is CASSQGQSYGQYF. The CDR3 DNA follows: TGTGCCAGCAGTCAAGGACAGTCCTACGGGCAGTACTTC.